One sample yielded the 23 T cell receptor beta chains listed below, sequenced in a study of cytomegalovirus exposure and HLA in healthy donors (dated by TCRdb to the late 2010s). Preparation of the library involved the immunoSEQ multiplex PCR assay. Drawn from immuneACCESS, this table holds only the in-frame rearrangements with V and J called that TCRdb kept. Clones are partly lost; checked studies trace under half to an unresolved V gene and leave the rest unexplained. This sample comprises about 140,000 clones, roughly 86% of them detected only once. Roughly 1.4% of the sample goes to the ten largest clones. Sequencing was done on a sample of PBMCs. All receptors come from a woman aged 25-40 years in good health and CMV-seronegative.

CDR3 amino acids: CASSPGQGFLSGANVLTF. The CDR3, as DNA: TGTGCCAGCAGTCCGGGACAGGGATTCCTCTCTGGGGCCAACGTCCTGACTTTC. The chain has TRBV2 and TRBJ2-6; 9 nucleotides agree with TRBD1. Per the germline V gene, CDR1 is SNHLY and CDR2 is FYNNEI. J lost 0 bases, V lost 5 bases, and 8 bases had no gene match. CDR3 length: 18 residues.

This clone was counted a single time. J is TRBJ1-2 and V is TRBV27; TRBD1 matches 7 bases. From germline, CDR1 is MNHEY and CDR2 SMNVEV (reference sequence). CDR3 length: 15 amino acids. V gave up 4 bases and J gave up 0 bases; unmatched junction bases: 5. CDR3 region: CASSSLGTANYGYTF. The CDR3 DNA reads TGTGCCAGCAGTTCCCTCGGGACAGCTAACTATGGCTACACCTTC.

The V and J genes are TRBV15 and TRBJ2-1, with 8 nucleotides matching TRBD2. The ends lost 0 bases at V and 7 bases at J; junction bases unmatched: 5. The CDR3 loop spans 15 amino acids. Germline V gene data show CDR1 as LNHNV and CDR2 as YYDKDF (reference sequence). The CDR3 DNA reads as TGTGCCACCAGCAGAGATATCCGGGGGGGGAATGAGCAGTTCTTC. Its protein product is CATSRDIRGGNEQFF.

The chain couples TRBV5-1 to TRBJ1-1; 9 bases are shared with TRBD1. Germline CDR1 and CDR2: SGHRS and YFSETQ. Losses at the gene ends were 4 bases for V and 5 bases for J; bases not matched to a gene: 6. The CDR3 is 14 amino acids. In nucleotides, the CDR3 is TGCGCCAGCAGCCAGTTGGACAGGGGAACTGAAGCTTTCTTT. Translation: CASSQLDRGTEAFF.

V gene TRBV7-9 combines with J gene TRBJ1-4; possible D gene TRBD1, 6 bases. The CDR3 totals 17 residues. Germline CDR1 SEHNR, CDR2 FQNEAQ (reference sequence). V was pared by 0 bases and J by 4 bases, with 15 bases between. The CDR3 here is CASSLAGRGYNNEKLFF. In DNA, the CDR3 is TGTGCCAGCAGCTTAGCGGGTAGGGGGTATAATAATGAAAAACTGTTTTTT. The full variable domain, completed using reference TRBV7-9 and TRBJ1-4, is DTGVSQNPRHKITKRGQNVTFRCDPISEHNRLYWYRQTLGQGPEFLTYFQNEAQLEKSRLLSDRFSAERPKGSFSTLEIQRTEQGDSAMYLCASSLAGRGYNNEKLFFGSGTQLSVL.

The chain couples TRBV15 to TRBJ1-2; maybe TRBD1 (5 bases). Germline CDR1 reads LNHNV; CDR2 reads YYDKDF (reference sequence). This CDR3 is 15 amino acids long. Between the trimmed V and J ends, which lost 3 bases and 2 bases, there was a span of 13 bases. CDR3 in amino acids: CATSRDTNANYGYTF. The CDR3 DNA reads TGTGCCACCAGCAGGGACACCAACGCGAACTATGGCTACACCTTC.

The chain employs TRBV15 and TRBJ1-4; possible D gene TRBD1, 6 bases. Germline lookup yields CDR1 LNHNV and CDR2 YYDKDF (reference sequence). With 5 bases removed from V and 8 bases from J, the gap between germline ends came to 12 bases. This CDR3 has 13 amino acids. Here the CDR3 DNA reads TGTGCCACCAGCGGGGGGCGGGGGGAAAAACTGTTTTTT. Residues: CATSGGRGEKLFF.

This clone has only one observation. CDR3 amino acids: CASHSQEVPKTQYF. CDR3 in DNA: TGTGCCAGCCACAGCCAGGAGGTTCCAAAGACCCAGTACTTC. The chain links TRBV6-5 to TRBJ2-5; possible D gene TRBD2, 5 bases. This CDR3 is built from 14 residues. Germline loops: CDR1 MNHEY, CDR2 SVGAGI. Trimming took off 8 bases at V and 6 bases at J, with 19 bases between the two ends.

This clone came up once. V usage is TRBV6-1 and J usage is TRBJ1-2; 9 positions agree with TRBD1. Per the germline V gene, CDR1 is MNHNS and CDR2 is SASEGT. V dropped 7 bases and J dropped 7; count of bases not matched to a gene: 10. This CDR3 region has 14 residues. The CDR3 protein is CASKADRGSFGYTF. Written as DNA, the CDR3 is TGTGCCAGCAAAGCGGACAGGGGAAGTTTTGGCTACACCTTC.

J is TRBJ2-1 and V is TRBV2; 9 bases fit TRBD2. V dropped 5 bases and J dropped 1; count of bases not matched to a gene: 3. The CDR3 runs to 15 residues. Germline V lookup: CDR1 SNHLY, CDR2 FYNNEI. CDR3 DNA sequence: TGTGCCAGCAGTCCGACTAGCGGATCCTACAATGAGCAGTTCTTC. Translating it yields CASSPTSGSYNEQFF. The full variable domain, its missing parts supplied by reference TRBV2 and TRBJ2-1, is EPEVTQTPSHQVTQMGQEVILRCVPISNHLYFYWYRQILGQKVEFLVSFYNNEISEKSEIFDDQFSVERPDGSNFTLKIRSTKLEDSAMYFCASSPTSGSYNEQFFGPGTRLTVL.

The chain is built from TRBV5-6 and TRBJ2-5; TRBD1 aligns across 9 bases. The germline CDR1 and CDR2 sequences are SGHDT and YYEEEE. This CDR3 comprises 16 residues. V shed 0 bases, J shed 5 bases, and the junction held 8 bases outside the gene matches. CDR3 coding DNA: TGTGCCAGCAGCTTGGGGCCAACAGGGGGCCGGGAGACCCAGTACTTC. Translated: CASSLGPTGGRETQYF.

This chain connects TRBV21-1 to TRBJ1-1; the table names TRBD1, a call not compared with the DNA. TRBV21-1 is a pseudogene. This CDR3 is 14 amino acids long. The CDR3 bases are TGTGCCAGCAGCCAGACAGGATTTAACACTGAAGCTTTCTTT. Its protein is CASSQTGFNTEAFF.

The chain links TRBV5-1 to TRBJ1-2; TRBD1 agrees at 9 bases. This CDR3 region has 15 residues. Germline loops: CDR1 SGHRS, CDR2 YFSETQ. J was trimmed by 7 bases and V by 0 bases; bases with no gene match: 7. CDR3 region: CASSLGPTGGSGYTF. CDR3 coding DNA: TGCGCCAGCAGCTTGGGTCCGACAGGGGGATCTGGCTACACCTTC.

V gene TRBV4-2 combines with J gene TRBJ1-2; TRBD1 might be the D (6 bases). The length of the CDR3 is 16 residues. V lost 0 bases and J 2 bases, leaving 13 bases between the germline ends. Germline values: CDR1 LGHNA, CDR2 YNFKEQ. CDR3 sequence (DNA): TGTGCCAGCAGCCAAGAGGTGTGGCAGGGGAACTATGGCTACACCTTC. Protein: CASSQEVWQGNYGYTF.

The chain combines TRBV4-2 with TRBJ2-7; 9 bases match TRBD2. The germline V gene encodes CDR1 LGHNA and CDR2 YNFKEQ. J lost 3 bases, V lost 1 base, and 7 bases had no gene match. The CDR3 covers 16 residues. As DNA, the CDR3 is TGTGCCAGCAGCCAAGGAGTGGCTAGCGGGGTCTACGAGCAGTACTTC. This gives the protein CASSQGVASGVYEQYF.

This clone came up a few times. The chain has TRBV6-5 and TRBJ1-2, with TRBD1 matching 7 bases. The length of the CDR3 is 15 residues. Germline lookup yields CDR1 MNHEY and CDR2 SVGAGI. V lost 0 bases and J lost 3; bases outside the gene matches: 4. The CDR3 loop reads CASSYSEGAYYGYTF. CDR3 coding DNA: TGTGCCAGCAGTTACTCAGAGGGGGCGTACTATGGCTACACCTTC.

This chain links TRBV5-6 with TRBJ1-4, with D possibly being TRBD1 (5 bases). In germline, CDR1 is SGHDT, CDR2 YYEEEE. This CDR3 is built from 15 residues. V shed 3 bases and J shed 3 bases, with 12 bases lying between them. For the CDR3, the DNA is TGTGCCAGCAGCTCCTACAGGTCGCCTAATGAAAAACTGTTTTTT. This translates into CASSSYRSPNEKLFF.

V and J are TRBV2 and TRBJ2-7, with 8 bases that match TRBD2. J lost 5 bases, V lost 8 bases, and 20 bases had no gene match. The CDR3 covers 17 residues. Germline V CDR1 and CDR2: SNHLY, FYNNEI. Here the CDR3 reads CASSSEGPLAGWNEQYF. For the CDR3, the DNA is TGTGCCAGCTCCTCCGAGGGGCCTCTAGCGGGTTGGAACGAGCAGTACTTC.

The chain employs TRBV7-8 and TRBJ1-4; 7 bases map to TRBD1. Trimming cost V 5 bases and J 0 bases; bases outside gene matches: 6. This CDR3 spans 16 amino acids. The germline gives CDR1 SGHVS, CDR2 FQNEAQ. The CDR3 reads CASSPGQAATNEKLFF. The DNA for the CDR3 is TGTGCCAGCAGCCCCGGACAGGCTGCAACTAATGAAAAACTGTTTTTT.

The chain combines TRBV5-1 with TRBJ2-4; TRBD1 matches at 9 bases. The V segment lost 4 bases and the J segment 4 bases; nucleotides outside the gene matches: 15. CDR1 and CDR2 (germline): SGHRS, YFSETQ. The CDR3 runs 18 residues. CDR3: CASSREPPGQGLKNIQYF. The CDR3 DNA sequence: TGCGCCAGCAGCCGAGAACCTCCGGGACAGGGATTGAAAAACATTCAGTACTTC.

CDR3 DNA: TGTGCCAGCGGGGGACAAATTGAAGCTTTCTTT. Its protein is CASGGQIEAFF. The J gene is TRBJ1-1, the V gene TRBV2, with D maybe TRBD1 (6 bases). The length of the CDR3 is 11 residues. Germline CDR1 and CDR2: SNHLY and FYNNEI. V was clipped by 8 bases and J by 7 bases, with 11 bases between them.

The gene calls are TRBV7-8 and TRBJ2-5; TRBD1 is a possible D gene (6 bases). V was trimmed by 4 bases and J by 3 bases, leaving 12 bases between them. Per germline, CDR1 SGHVS and CDR2 FQNEAQ. The CDR3 covers 14 residues. CDR3 amino acids: CASSSGYREETQYF. The DNA for the CDR3 is TGTGCCAGCAGCTCTGGCTACAGGGAAGAGACCCAGTACTTC.

A remark on this clone: This specimen includes other DNA sequences encoding the same CDR3. The rearrangement uses TRBV2 and TRBJ1-1, with 8 bases identical to TRBD1. This CDR3 comprises 13 residues. Trimming removed 6 bases from V and 2 bases from J; junction bases left unmatched: 2. From germline, CDR1 is SNHLY and CDR2 FYNNEI. CDR3 DNA: TGTGCCAGCAGAGACAGGGGCAACACTGAAGCTTTCTTT. Translated, it gives CASRDRGNTEAFF.